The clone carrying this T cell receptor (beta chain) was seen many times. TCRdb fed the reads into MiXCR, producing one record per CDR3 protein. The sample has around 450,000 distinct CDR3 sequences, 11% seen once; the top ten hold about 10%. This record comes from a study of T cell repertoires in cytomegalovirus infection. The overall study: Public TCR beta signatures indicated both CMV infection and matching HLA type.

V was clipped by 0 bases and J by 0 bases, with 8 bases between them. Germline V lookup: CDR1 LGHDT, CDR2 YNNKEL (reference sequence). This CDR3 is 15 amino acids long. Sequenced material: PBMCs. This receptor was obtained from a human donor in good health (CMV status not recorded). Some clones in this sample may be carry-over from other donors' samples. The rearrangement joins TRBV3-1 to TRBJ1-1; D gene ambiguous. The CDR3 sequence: CASSQDIHVNTEAFF. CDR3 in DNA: TGTGCCAGCAGCCAAGATATACATGTGAACACTGAAGCTTTCTTT.